What follows describes a single TCR beta chain. The protocol was immunoSEQ multiplex PCR, while the TCRdb copy is restricted to in-frame clones and leaves out a portion. This table holds 150,000 to 200,000 clones, roughly 77% found once. Recruits, aged about 18 to 100 years, lived in roughly 22 US areas. This entry is derived from a study of blood T cell repertoires in COVID-19. The CDR3 has 15 residues. With 5 bases removed from V and 0 bases from J, the gap between germline ends came to 13 bases. Germline V gene lookup returns CDR1 SGHRS and CDR2 YFSETQ. Sequences were obtained from PBMCs or T cells enriched from blood (not recorded which). V is TRBV5-1 and J is TRBJ2-3; D may be TRBD2 (7 bases). This clonotype was sampled from a woman aged 45 to 65 with acute COVID-19. CDR3 sequence: CASRGRGASTDTQYF. In nucleotides, the CDR3 is TGCGCCAGCAGAGGTCGGGGGGCCAGCACAGATACGCAGTATTTT.